These 29 T cell receptor beta chains were all obtained from the same sample, sequenced in a study of blood T cell repertoires in COVID-19 (dated by TCRdb to the early 2020s). Library construction relied on the immunoSEQ multiplex PCR assay. This immuneACCESS table, as held by TCRdb, lists in-frame sequences with V and J called but not all clones. Of the missing ones, under half trace to an unresolved V gene in checked studies; the others have no known cause. The sample includes under 200,000 clones, with about 90% observed a single time. Roughly 4% of the sample is in the top ten clones. Sequencing was done on a sample of peripheral blood. Receptors originate from a woman aged 65 to 85 with acute or convalescent COVID-19.

V is TRBV11-3 and J is TRBJ2-3; TRBD2 is a possible D gene (5 bases). V was clipped by 10 bases and J by 2 bases, with 22 bases between them. This CDR3 is built from 16 residues. Germline V gene sequence: CDR1 SGHNT, CDR2 YENEEA. The chain's CDR3 is CATIVSKRGFTDTQYF. The CDR3 DNA follows: TGTGCCACCATTGTCAGTAAAAGAGGGTTCACAGATACGCAGTATTTT.

This clone was recorded a few times. The chain couples TRBV5-1 to TRBJ1-5; TRBD1 agrees at 9 bases. V lost 1 base, J lost 7 bases, and 6 bases stayed unmatched. The CDR3 has 15 amino acids. Looked up from germline, CDR1 is SGHRS and CDR2 is YFSETQ. CDR3: CASSLTGGGGQPQHF. In DNA form, the CDR3 reads TGCGCCAGCAGCTTGACAGGGGGCGGAGGGCAGCCCCAGCATTTT. Supplemented by reference TRBV5-1 and TRBJ1-5, the full variable domain reads KAGVTQTPRYLIKTRGQQVTLSCSPISGHRSVSWYQQTPGQGLQFLFEYFSETQRNKGNFPGRFSGRQFSNSRSEMNVSTLELGDSALYLCASSLTGGGGQPQHFGDGTRLSIL.

This clone was found a few times. The gene calls are TRBV7-2 and TRBJ1-6; TRBD1 aligns across 7 bases. The CDR3 covers 14 residues. V shed 3 bases, J shed 10 bases, and the junction held 6 bases outside the gene matches. Germline V gene sequence: CDR1 SGHTA, CDR2 FQGNSA. This chain's CDR3 is CASSLGQLASPLHF. CDR3 nucleotide sequence: TGTGCCAGCAGCTTGGGACAGCTTGCCTCACCCCTCCACTTT.

This clone appeared a few times. One junction end disagrees with the germline gene, perhaps due to a read error. The chain is built from TRBV6-5 and TRBJ1-1; possible D gene TRBD1, 6 bases. The V gene's germline CDR1 is MNHEY and CDR2 SVGAGI. This CDR3 has 14 amino acids. The CDR3 nucleotides read TGTGCTAGCATTAAGGACAGAATGAACACTGAAGCTTTCTTT. It encodes CASIKDRMNTEAFF.

The V and J genes are TRBV11-2 and TRBJ2-3; D is ambiguous. Germline V gene sequence: CDR1 SGHAT, CDR2 FQNNGV. The ends were cut back, 2 bases at V and 6 bases at J, with 9 bases in the middle. The CDR3 spans 13 residues. This CDR3 reads CASSLSLGDTQYF. For the CDR3, the DNA is TGTGCCAGCAGCTTAAGCCTCGGGGATACGCAGTATTTT.

This rearrangement joins TRBV28 to TRBJ2-2, with 8 nucleotides matching TRBD2. The ends lost 3 bases at V and 0 bases at J; junction bases unmatched: 6. The germline V gene encodes CDR1 MDHEN and CDR2 SYDVKM. This CDR3 comprises 17 residues. DNA of the CDR3: TGTGCCAGCAGTTTCCCAGCGGGAGCCTCGAACACCGGGGAGCTGTTTTTT. This translates into CASSFPAGASNTGELFF. Full variable domain (rest looked up from reference TRBV28 and TRBJ2-2): DVKVTQSSRYLVKRTGEKVFLECVQDMDHENMFWYRQDPGLGLRLIYFSYDVKMKEKGDIPEGYSVSREKKERFSLILESASTNQTSMYLCASSFPAGASNTGELFFGEGSRLTVL.

The V gene is TRBV28, the J gene TRBJ1-1; a possible D gene is TRBD1 (5 bases). V dropped 8 bases and J dropped 4 bases, with 14 bases sitting between them. The CDR3 consists of 13 residues. Per germline, CDR1 MDHEN and CDR2 SYDVKM. CDR3 residues: CASLLSGTTEAFF. The CDR3 DNA is TGTGCCAGCCTCCTCAGCGGGACCACTGAAGCTTTCTTT.

The rearrangement links TRBV7-3 to TRBJ1-2; TRBD1 aligns across 7 bases. Germline lookup yields CDR1 SGHTA and CDR2 FQGTGA. The CDR3 is made up of 15 amino acids. The J segment lost 2 bases and the V segment lost 1 base, leaving 4 bases of the junction unmatched. In DNA form, the CDR3 reads TGTGCCAGCAGCTTAAGGGACAGACCGAACTATGGCTACACCTTC. Protein product: CASSLRDRPNYGYTF.

V gene TRBV5-1 combines with J gene TRBJ2-3; 7 bases map to TRBD1. The V gene's germline CDR1 is SGHRS and CDR2 YFSETQ. The CDR3 totals 14 residues. The ends lost 4 bases at V and 0 bases at J; junction bases unmatched: 2. CDR3 DNA: TGCGCCAGCAGCCCGGGACAGAGCACAGATACGCAGTATTTT. Its translation: CASSPGQSTDTQYF.

The V and J genes are TRBV4-3 and TRBJ1-3; no clear D. V lost 0 bases and J 4 bases, leaving 10 bases between the germline ends. The CDR3 is 15 amino acids. Germline V CDR1 and CDR2: LGHNA, YSLEER. In DNA form, the CDR3 reads TGCGCCAGCAGCCAAGATCTCCAGTTAGGAAACACCATATATTTT. It translates to CASSQDLQLGNTIYF.

CDR3 sequence (DNA): TGTGCCAGCAGCCAAGTTGGGCGGGAGGGCTACGAGCAGTACTTC. Protein sequence: CASSQVGREGYEQYF. V gene TRBV14 combines with J gene TRBJ2-7; 9 bases line up with TRBD2. The CDR3 extends over 15 amino acids. The V gene's germline CDR1 is SGHDN and CDR2 FVKESK. Unmatched junction bases numbered 4, after V lost 1 base and J lost 3 bases. Drawing the rest from reference TRBV14 and TRBJ2-7, the complete variable domain is EAGVTQFPSHSVIEKGQTVTLRCDPISGHDNLYWYRRVMGKEIKFLLHFVKESKQDESGMPNNRFLAERTGGTYSTLKVQPAELEDSGVYFCASSQVGREGYEQYFGPGTRLTVT.

This chain connects TRBV2 to TRBJ1-1; tentatively, D is TRBD1 (5 bases). V was cut by 6 bases and J by 1 base, with 12 bases left in between. Germline V lookup: CDR1 SNHLY, CDR2 FYNNEI. This CDR3 region has 14 residues. The CDR3 loop is CASSRLGGNTEAFF. The CDR3 DNA reads as TGTGCCAGCAGCCGCCTCGGGGGGAACACTGAAGCTTTCTTT.

V and J are TRBV11-3 and TRBJ2-2; D perhaps matches TRBD1 (5 bases). The V end lost 1 base, the J end lost 2 bases, and 8 bases lay between the germline ends. Germline V gives CDR1 SGHNT, CDR2 YENEEA. The CDR3 is 15 amino acids. This CDR3 is CASSLGQKNTGELFF. Written as DNA, the CDR3 is TGTGCCAGCAGCTTAGGACAGAAAAACACCGGGGAGCTGTTTTTT.

The gene calls are TRBV9 and TRBJ2-3; no clear D. CDR1 and CDR2 from the germline V gene are SGDLS and YYNGEE. There are 13 residues in the CDR3. Trimming removed 3 bases at V and 2 bases at J, with 7 bases between. The CDR3 loop reads CASSGAPTDTQYF. The CDR3 bases are TGTGCCAGCAGCGGAGCACCCACAGATACGCAGTATTTT.

As to this clone: A read error may account for a junction end that differs from germline. The chain has TRBV3-1 (or the pseudogene TRBV3-2) and TRBJ1-2, with no clear D. This CDR3 region has 13 residues. The germline CDR1 and CDR2 sequences are LGHDT and YNNKEL (reference sequence). This CDR3 reads CASNQQNNYGYTF. The CDR3 region has the DNA TGTGCCAGCAACCAACAAAATAACTATGGCTACACCTTC.

The CDR3 region is CASSSASMVNTQYF. The CDR3 region has the DNA TGTGCCAGCAGTTCCGCTAGTATGGTGAATACGCAGTATTTT. This chain joins TRBV28 and TRBJ2-3; D remains unclear. Germline V gene sequence: CDR1 MDHEN, CDR2 SYDVKM. Trimming pared 4 bases from V and 7 bases from J, leaving 15 bases between. The CDR3 consists of 14 residues. The complete variable domain, with remaining parts taken from reference TRBV28 and TRBJ2-3, reads DVKVTQSSRYLVKRTGEKVFLECVQDMDHENMFWYRQDPGLGLRLIYFSYDVKMKEKGDIPEGYSVSREKKERFSLILESASTNQTSMYLCASSSASMVNTQYFGPGTRLTVL.

The chain is built from TRBV30 and TRBJ2-1; D might be TRBD2 (5 bases). In germline, CDR1 is GTSNPN, CDR2 SVGIG (reference sequence). The CDR3 is 13 amino acids. Deletions cut 0 bases from V and 5 bases from J, with 8 bases between. Written as DNA, the CDR3 is TGTGCCTGGAGTGTCGGAGGTAACAATGAGCAGTTCTTC. Translated: CAWSVGGNNEQFF.

The rearrangement uses TRBV19 and TRBJ1-1, with a tentative D call TRBD1 (5 bases). Between the trimmed V and J ends, which lost 9 bases and 2 bases, there was a span of 16 bases. The CDR3 length is 14 residues. Germline-derived CDR1 and CDR2 are LNHDA and SQIVND (reference sequence). Written as DNA, the CDR3 is TGTGCCAGGCCCCCCGACAGCCGTAACACTGAAGCTTTCTTT. Translated: CARPPDSRNTEAFF. Full variable domain (missing parts from reference TRBV19 and TRBJ1-1): DGGITQSPKYLFRKEGQNVTLSCEQNLNHDAMYWYRQDPGQGLRLIYYSQIVNDFQKGDIAEGYSVSREKKESFPLTVTSAQKNPTAFYLCARPPDSRNTEAFFGQGTRLTVV.

The gene calls are TRBV30 and TRBJ1-5; D not resolved. The V gene lost 2 bases and the J gene lost 0 bases, with 5 bases spanning the gap. The CDR3 sequence is 13 residues long. Germline V lookup: CDR1 GTSNPN, CDR2 SVGIG (reference sequence). CDR3: CAWSTDSNQPQHF. The CDR3 bases are TGTGCCTGGAGTACTGATAGCAATCAGCCCCAGCATTTT.

The CDR3 sequence: CASSHRDFGYEQYF. CDR3 sequence (DNA): TGTGCCAGCAGTCACCGGGACTTTGGGTACGAGCAGTACTTC. J is TRBJ2-7 and V is TRBV6-5; D is perhaps TRBD2 (6 bases). CDR1 and CDR2 from the germline V gene are MNHEY and SVGAGI. The V and J ends lost 5 bases and 4 bases respectively, with 15 bases between them. This CDR3 spans 14 amino acids.

The chain joins TRBV28 to TRBJ1-5; 10 positions match TRBD1. The CDR3 runs 13 residues. Germline lookup yields CDR1 MDHEN and CDR2 SYDVKM. V gave up 6 bases and J gave up 9 bases; unmatched junction bases: 5. The CDR3 reads CASRRDRGRPQHF. In nucleotides, the CDR3 is TGTGCCAGCAGGCGGGACAGGGGACGGCCCCAGCATTTT.

This clone was observed a few times. This chain links TRBV25-1 with TRBJ1-5; D ambiguous. This CDR3 is 13 amino acids long. V lost 4 bases to trimming and J lost 0 bases, with 4 bases between them. In germline, CDR1 is MGHDK, CDR2 SYGVNS. CDR3 in DNA: TGTGCCAGCAGTGCCAGTAGCAATCAGCCCCAGCATTTT. Residues: CASSASSNQPQHF. Looking up the rest from reference TRBV25-1 and TRBJ1-5 gives the full variable domain: EADIYQTPRYLVIGTGKKITLECSQTMGHDKMYWYQQDPGMELHLIHYSYGVNSTEKGDLSSESTVSRIRTEHFPLTLESARPSHTSQYLCASSASSNQPQHFGDGTRLSIL.

The chain links TRBV5-8 to TRBJ2-3; tentatively, D is TRBD2 (6 bases). Trimming removed 3 bases at V and 4 bases at J, with 6 bases between. The CDR3 loop spans 12 amino acids. Germline V gives CDR1 SGHTS, CDR2 YDEGEE. The CDR3 sequence: CASSWRADTQYF. DNA for the CDR3: TGTGCCAGCAGCTGGAGGGCAGATACGCAGTATTTT.

This rearrangement joins TRBV4-1 to TRBJ1-2; possible D gene TRBD1, 5 bases. The CDR3 is made up of 18 amino acids. Germline V gene lookup returns CDR1 MGHRA and CDR2 YSYEKL. Trimming stripped 0 bases from V and 2 bases from J, with 19 bases between. This CDR3 is CASSQEQGGDRGNYGYTF. For the CDR3, the DNA is TGCGCCAGCAGCCAAGAGCAAGGAGGGGACCGAGGGAACTATGGCTACACCTTC.

The gene calls are TRBV4-2 and TRBJ2-3; no definite D call. The germline CDR1 and CDR2 sequences are LGHNA and YNFKEQ. The CDR3 spans 15 residues. V shed 2 bases and J shed 3 bases, with 12 bases lying between them. The DNA of the CDR3 is TGTGCCAGCAGCCAAAACCCCTCAGGTACAGATACGCAGTATTTT. Translated, it gives CASSQNPSGTDTQYF.

The J gene is TRBJ2-2, the V gene TRBV27; 7 bases map to TRBD1. This CDR3 is built from 17 residues. V lost 6 bases and J lost 0; bases outside the gene matches: 10. Per the germline V gene, CDR1 is MNHEY and CDR2 is SMNVEV (reference sequence). The CDR3 nucleotides are TGTGCCAGCAGCCTCACAGGGGCGCGGGCGAACACCGGGGAGCTGTTTTTT. Its protein is CASSLTGARANTGELFF.

The gene calls are TRBV12-5 and TRBJ1-3; tentatively, D is TRBD1 (6 bases). V was pared by 0 bases and J by 4 bases, with 13 bases between. CDR3 length equals 16 residues. Germline-derived CDR1 and CDR2 are LGHNT and FRNRAP. CDR3 sequence reads: CASGLVGPGDGNTIYF. CDR3 DNA: TGTGCTAGTGGTTTGGTTGGCCCAGGGGACGGAAACACCATATATTTT.

This sequence joins TRBV6-5 and TRBJ2-7, with D perhaps matching TRBD2 (7 bases). The CDR3 loop spans 15 amino acids. V lost 2 bases and J lost 2, with 13 bases in between. Germline lookup yields CDR1 MNHEY and CDR2 SVGAGI. CDR3 in amino acids: CASSYHGGLTYEQYF. The DNA of the CDR3 is TGTGCCAGCAGTTACCACGGGGGGCTTACCTACGAGCAGTACTTC.

This clone was seen a few times. The chain links TRBV6-5 to TRBJ1-6; TRBD1 might be the D (6 bases). The V end was cut by 2 bases, the J end by 4 bases, with 9 bases between. From germline, CDR1 is MNHEY and CDR2 SVGAGI. This CDR3 comprises 15 residues. CDR3 bases: TGTGCCAGCAGTTACACGCAGGGGTATAATTCACCCCTCCACTTT. Its protein product is CASSYTQGYNSPLHF.